Listed below are T cell receptor beta chains from one sample, sequenced in a study of cytomegalovirus exposure and HLA in healthy donors. The repertoire was sequenced with immunoSEQ multiplex PCR; TCRdb's copy has only in-frame clones and lacks some. Seen here are about 120,000 clones, 9.5% observed once, and the top ten hold approximately 3%. The sample comprised PBMCs. The receptor set was obtained from a man aged 25-45 years in good health and CMV-seronegative. Each CDR3 is given with its conserved first and last residue. D genes are given only for firm matches. Size values are once, few and many counts, or a class for expanded clones, and some rows have none.

D gene,J gene,CDR3 length,V gene,clone size,CDR3 DNA,CDR3 protein
NA,TRBJ2-7,16,TRBV11-3,few,TGTGCCAGCAGCTTAGCCCCCACGGAGTTCGGTGGCGAGCAGTACTTC,CASSLAPTEFGGEQYF
NA,TRBJ1-2,15,TRBV18,NA,TGTGCCAGCTCCTCGGCGGGGGAAGCTAACTATGGCTACACCTTC,CASSSAGEANYGYTF
NA,TRBJ2-7,12,TRBV5-6,NA,TGTGCCAGCAGCTTGCGCGGGCTCGAGCAGTACTTC,CASSLRGLEQYF
NA,TRBJ2-5,14,TRBV27,few,TGTGCCAGCAGTCCGGCCGGGACTGTAGAGACCCAGTACTTC,CASSPAGTVETQYF
NA,TRBJ2-7,16,TRBV2,NA,TGTGCCAGCAGTGAAGTTGCACAGGGTTCTACCTACGAGCAGTACTTC,CASSEVAQGSTYEQYF
TRBD2,TRBJ2-7,15,TRBV27,NA,TGTGCCAGCAGTTTTTCGTCGGGGGGGTCCTACGAGCAGTACTTC,CASSFSSGGSYEQYF
TRBD2,TRBJ2-3,16,TRBV30,NA,TGTGCCTGGAGGTTGACTAGCGGGAGGGCCGTAGATACGCAGTATTTT,CAWRLTSGRAVDTQYF
NA,TRBJ2-1,13,TRBV6-1,NA,TGTGCCAGCAGGGCCGCCAGGGTCAATGAGCAGTTCTTC,CASRAARVNEQFF
NA,TRBJ1-5,12,TRBV18,few,TGTGCCAGCTCACCTTATAATCAGCCCCAGCATTTT,CASSPYNQPQHF
NA,TRBJ2-5,12,TRBV15,few,TGTGCCACCAGCAGGACAACGGAGACCCAGTACTTC,CATSRTTETQYF
NA,TRBJ2-7,12,TRBV19,NA,TGTGCCAGTAGTGTCCGTTCCGGCGAGCAGTACTTC,CASSVRSGEQYF
TRBD2,TRBJ2-1,14,TRBV19,few,TGTGCCAGTAGTATACTAGCGGGGTACAATGAGCAGTTCTTC,CASSILAGYNEQFF
TRBD1,TRBJ1-1,15,TRBV5-1,NA,TGCGCCAGCAGCGCAGGGACAGGCCCTAACACTGAAGCTTTCTTT,CASSAGTGPNTEAFF
TRBD1,TRBJ2-7,16,TRBV9,few,TGTGCCAGCAGCGCCGGACAGGGGGCGAGGACCTACGAGCAGTACTTC,CASSAGQGARTYEQYF
NA,TRBJ2-3,15,TRBV2,NA,TGTGCCAGCAGTGATCCTTACCCGGCGGCAGATACGCAGTATTTT,CASSDPYPAADTQYF
NA,TRBJ2-2,14,TRBV4-1,few,TGCGCCAGCAGCCAAGACAGGGGCGCCGGGGAGCTGTTTTTT,CASSQDRGAGELFF
TRBD2,TRBJ2-1,13,TRBV7-9,few,TGTGCCAGCAGCTCCGGGGGGTACGGGGAGCAGTTCTTC,CASSSGGYGEQFF
NA,TRBJ1-2,13,TRBV5-6,few,TGTGCCAGCAGCCCCGACAGGAACTATGGCTACACCTTC,CASSPDRNYGYTF
TRBD2,TRBJ2-1,15,TRBV5-1,few,TGCGCCAGCAGGGCCGCGCCTAGCGGGAGTGATGAGCAGTTCTTC,CASRAAPSGSDEQFF
NA,TRBJ2-7,13,TRBV28,NA,TGTGCCAGCAGAAAAGACAGCACCTACGAGCAGTACTTC,CASRKDSTYEQYF
TRBD2,TRBJ2-7,14,TRBV11-3,NA,TGTGCCAGCAGCTTAAGTCTAGCGGGAGTTGAGAGTCACTTC,CASSLSLAGVESHF
TRBD1,TRBJ2-2,16,TRBV2,few,TGTGCCAGCAGCGAATTCGGGGGACAGGGGTCCGGGGAGCTGTTTTTT,CASSEFGGQGSGELFF
TRBD1,TRBJ2-5,14,TRBV6-1,NA,TGTGCCAGCCAGACGGACAGGGGGCGAGAGACCCAGTACTTC,CASQTDRGRETQYF
NA,TRBJ2-7,12,TRBV19,few,TGTGCCAGTAGTATCCGTCGGGGCGAGCAGTACTTC,CASSIRRGEQYF
NA,TRBJ2-7,12,TRBV6-1,NA,TGTGCCGTGGCATGGGAGTCCTACGAGCAGTACTTC,CAVAWESYEQYF
TRBD2,TRBJ2-7,12,TRBV29-1,NA,TGCAGCGTAATTAGCGGGACCTACGAGCAGTACTTC,CSVISGTYEQYF
NA,TRBJ2-5,15,TRBV7-9,few,TGTGCCAGCAGCCCCCGAGGCAGGGGCAAAGAGACCCAGTACTTC,CASSPRGRGKETQYF
NA,TRBJ1-5,14,TRBV4-1,few,TGCGCCAGCAGCCAAGACCAACTCGGCAGGGTGTTGCATTTT,CASSQDQLGRVLHF
TRBD1,TRBJ2-1,15,TRBV6-5,few,TGTGCCAGCAGTTACTCATGGACAGGTCCCAATGAGCAGTTCTTC,CASSYSWTGPNEQFF
NA,TRBJ2-7,17,TRBV1,NA,TGCACCAGCAGCCAAGACGTCCTAGCGGGCGAAGAGTGGGAGCAGTACTTC,CTSSQDVLAGEEWEQYF
NA,TRBJ1-1,14,TRBV6-5,few,TGTGCCAGCAGTTACGAAGGGGCAGGGACTGAAGCTTTCTTT,CASSYEGAGTEAFF
TRBD1,TRBJ1-2,17,TRBV30,NA,TGTGCCTGGGGACTGGGTACAGGGGGAAGGTTTGGCTATGGCTACACCTTC,CAWGLGTGGRFGYGYTF
TRBD2,TRBJ2-6,20,TRBV11-3,few,TGTGCCAGCAGCTCCGCCGGGAGGGACTCCGAAAGCTCTGGGGCCAACGTCCTGACTTTC,CASSSAGRDSESSGANVLTF
TRBD1,TRBJ2-3,14,TRBV6-1,few,TGTGCCAGCAGTGAAAAGGGACAGACAGATACGCAGTATTTT,CASSEKGQTDTQYF
NA,TRBJ2-2,15,TRBV21-1,once,TGTGCCAGCAGGGGGGACAGGGGAAGCACCGGGGAGCTGTTTTTT,CASRGDRGSTGELFF
TRBD2,TRBJ2-7,16,TRBV10-3,NA,TGTGCCATCAGCTACGGACTAGCGGGAGGACGGTACGAGCAGTACTTC,CAISYGLAGGRYEQYF
NA,TRBJ2-2,14,TRBV19,NA,TGTGCCGGTCGTGCCCAGGGTCGCACCGGGGAGCTGTTTTTT,CAGRAQGRTGELFF
NA,TRBJ1-1,13,TRBV6-6,NA,TGTGCCAGCAGTTACTCTGGGACATCCGAAGCTTTCTTT,CASSYSGTSEAFF
NA,TRBJ2-7,14,TRBV7-8,NA,TGTGCCAGCAGCTCCCGGGACTCAGCCTACGAGCAGTACTTC,CASSSRDSAYEQYF
TRBD1,TRBJ1-6,17,TRBV30,NA,TGTGCCTGGCAATTTTCCCCAGGGGGCCCCTATAATCCACCCCTCCACTTT,CAWQFSPGGPYNPPLHF
NA,TRBJ2-1,15,TRBV9,few,TGTGCCAGCAGCGCCGCCTCGGGGGTGGGAAATGAGCAGTTCTTC,CASSAASGVGNEQFF
TRBD2,TRBJ2-7,14,TRBV10-3,few,TGTGCCACCGATAACGGGGGGAAATCCTACGAGCAGTACTTC,CATDNGGKSYEQYF
TRBD1,TRBJ2-7,15,TRBV6-5,NA,TGTGCCAGCAGCTACGCCCCGGACAGGGCCTACGAGCAGTACTTC,CASSYAPDRAYEQYF
TRBD1,TRBJ1-1,15,TRBV6-6,few,TGTGCCAGCAGTTACCCTGACAGGGGGAACACTGAAGCTTTCTTT,CASSYPDRGNTEAFF
TRBD2,TRBJ2-2,16,TRBV6-5,few,TGTGCCAGCAGTTACGGGTCGGGGGGGCTGTTTGGGGAGCTGTTTTTT,CASSYGSGGLFGELFF
TRBD2,TRBJ2-7,14,TRBV18,few,TGTGCCACCCAACGCGCTAGCGGGAGCTACGAGCAGTACTTC,CATQRASGSYEQYF
NA,TRBJ2-3,13,TRBV28,few,TGTGCCAGCAGCCTTTCTAGCACAGATACGCGGTATTTT,CASSLSSTDTRYF
TRBD2,TRBJ2-3,16,TRBV5-1,NA,TGCGCCAGCAGCTTCGGCGTAGCGGGGGTGCCAGATACGCAGTATTTT,CASSFGVAGVPDTQYF
TRBD1,TRBJ2-7,14,TRBV6-5,NA,TGTGCCAGCAACCAGGACAGGGGGGCCTACGAGCAGTACTTC,CASNQDRGAYEQYF
TRBD1,TRBJ1-1,16,TRBV30,few,TGTGCCTGGAGTGTTGGGACAGGGTTCGGGAACACTGAAGCTTTCTTT,CAWSVGTGFGNTEAFF
TRBD2,TRBJ2-7,18,TRBV15,NA,TGTGCCACCAGCAGAGATAAGGGGAGACTAGCGGGAGTTAGCGAGCAGTACTTC,CATSRDKGRLAGVSEQYF
NA,TRBJ1-2,14,TRBV19,NA,TGTGCCAGTAGTGACCGGGACAATCACCCTGGCTACACCTTC,CASSDRDNHPGYTF
NA,TRBJ1-6,16,TRBV4-3,few,TGCGCCAGCAGCCAAGATGGGGCAGGAACTAATTCACCCCTCCACTTT,CASSQDGAGTNSPLHF
TRBD2,TRBJ2-7,16,TRBV6-5,few,TGTGCCAGCAGTTACATAGCTAGCGGGTCCCTCGACGAGCAGTACTTC,CASSYIASGSLDEQYF
NA,TRBJ2-7,13,TRBV7-9,few,TGTGCCAGCAGCCCAGGGACTTACTACGAGCAGTACTTC,CASSPGTYYEQYF
NA,TRBJ1-1,13,TRBV28,NA,TGTGCCAGCAGGGGGAACCAGGGGCCTGAAGCTTTCTTT,CASRGNQGPEAFF
NA,TRBJ2-1,15,TRBV5-4,few,TGTGCCAGCAGCCCGGGACTTGGGTCCTACAATGAGCAGTTCTTC,CASSPGLGSYNEQFF